The source of this T cell receptor (beta chain) is a study of response to subunit inactivated influenza vaccine. Findings of the study overall: A suggestion made by the authors is that each seasonal influenza vaccination recruits few new T cells.

This clonotype has only a few counts. Antigen unknown. TCRdb re-called the RT-PCR reads through MiXCR, storing one row per CDR3 protein. In the table there are around 520,000 distinct CDR3 sequences, roughly 12% of which are singletons. There are 15 residues in the CDR3. Per the germline V gene, CDR1 is SGDLS and CDR2 is YYNGEE. Trimming pared 3 bases from V and 5 bases from J, leaving 17 bases between. This chain joins TRBV9 and TRBJ2-5, with D perhaps being TRBD1 or TRBD2 (5 bases each). The starting material was PBMCs from blood, obtained on the day of vaccination. The clonotype was recovered from a man aged 45 to 65 who received an inactivated influenza vaccine. The CDR3 loop reads CASSAPGTLLETQYF. The CDR3 DNA sequence: TGTGCCAGCAGCGCACCCGGGACCCTCTTGGAGACCCAGTACTTC.